This is a list of T cell receptor beta chains from one sample in a study of blood T cell repertoires in COVID-19. Profiling relied on immunoSEQ multiplex PCR, and the TCRdb table lists in-frame clones only, not all of them. The sample contains some 270,000 clones, around nine tenths of which appear only once. Sequencing input: peripheral blood. The receptors were gathered from a woman aged 60 to 75 who had recovered from COVID-19. CDR3s include the opening cysteine and the closing phenylalanine or tryptophan. A D gene is named only where the DNA matches it firmly. Clone size is shown for a subset of rows, as once, few, many or a class of expanded clone.

J | D | length | V | size | DNA | CDR3
TRBJ1-2 | . | 13 | TRBV15 | . | TGTGCCACCAGCAGAGATCCCGTAGTGTCCGCCTCCTTC | CATSRDPVVSASF
TRBJ1-5 | . | 13 | TRBV14 | . | TGTGCCAGCAGCCAATCCCTTAGTAGGAGAATGCATTTT | CASSQSLSRRMHF
TRBJ2-1 | . | 16 | TRBV4-2 | . | TGTGCCAGCAGCCAAGATTTGGTGTCAGGATACAATGAGCAGTTCTTC | CASSQDLVSGYNEQFF
TRBJ1-2 | . | 15 | TRBV5-5 | . | TGTGCCAGCAGCTTGGGACAGACCCCTGCCTATGGCTACACCTTC | CASSLGQTPAYGYTF
TRBJ2-1 | . | 13 | TRBV25-1 | . | TGTGCCAGCAGTGACCGAGGGTTCAATGAGCAGTTCTTC | CASSDRGFNEQFF
TRBJ1-6 | TRBD1 | 15 | TRBV5-1 | . | TGCGCCAGCAGCTTGGCGGGACAGAAAGATTCACCCCTCCACTTT | CASSLAGQKDSPLHF
TRBJ1-6 | . | 14 | TRBV27 | few | TGTGCCAGCGTTGGGGGGGACTTCCAATCACCCCTCCACTTT | CASVGGDFQSPLHF
TRBJ1-3 | . | 16 | TRBV5-6 | few | TGTGCCAGCAGCTCCTTCCCCGGAGGCTCTGGAAACACCATATATTTT | CASSSFPGGSGNTIYF
TRBJ1-5 | TRBD1 | 17 | TRBV4-3 | . | TGCGCCAGCAGCCAAGATCTGCGACAGGGACAGTGGCAGCCCCAGCATTTT | CASSQDLRQGQWQPQHF
TRBJ1-2 | TRBD1 | 16 | TRBV19 | . | TGTGCCAGCTCCAGGGGGCCCCCCCTAACTAACTATGGCTACACCTTC | CASSRGPPLTNYGYTF
TRBJ2-1 | TRBD2 | 17 | TRBV7-2 | . | TGTGCCAGCAGCTTAGCGAGTGGGCGGGGGGGTTACAATGAGCAGTTCTTC | CASSLASGRGGYNEQFF
TRBJ2-3 | TRBD2 | 17 | TRBV9 | . | TGTGCCAGCAGCGATTCTTGGAGTAGCGGGGGGGGAGATACGCAGTATTTT | CASSDSWSSGGGDTQYF
TRBJ2-7 | . | 15 | TRBV5-6 | . | TGTGCCAGCAGCCTGACAGGCCTAGGCCCCTACGAGCAGTACTTC | CASSLTGLGPYEQYF
TRBJ1-5 | . | 14 | TRBV3-1/TRBV3-2 | . | TGTGCCAGCAGCCGGCAGGGTAGCAATCAGCCCCAGCATTTT | CASSRQGSNQPQHF
TRBJ2-7 | TRBD1 | 15 | TRBV6-6 | . | TGTGCCAGCAGTTACACGGGACAGGGGCTCAACGAGCAGTACTTC | CASSYTGQGLNEQYF
TRBJ2-5 | . | 12 | TRBV12-3/TRBV12-4 | . | TGTGCCAGCAGCATCTTCGGAGAGACCCAGTACTTC | CASSIFGETQYF
TRBJ2-2 | TRBD2 | 17 | TRBV20-1 | . | TGCAGTGCTAGTAGACTAGCGGGGGGGCCCTACACCGGGGAGCTGTTTTTT | CSASRLAGGPYTGELFF
TRBJ2-6 | . | 15 | TRBV9 | . | TGTGCCTCGGGGGGCGCCGCATCTGGGGCCAACGTCCTGACTTTC | CASGGAASGANVLTF
TRBJ2-3 | TRBD1 | 15 | TRBV7-3 | . | TGTGCCAGCAGCCCCCACCAGGGGGGCACAGATACGCAGTATTTT | CASSPHQGGTDTQYF
TRBJ2-3 | . | 14 | TRBV19 | once | TGTGCCAGCCGTCCCCGGACAGACACAGATACGCAGTATTTT | CASRPRTDTDTQYF
TRBJ2-7 | TRBD1 | 15 | TRBV3-1/TRBV3-2 | . | TGTGCCAGCAGCCACCCGACAGGGTCTCGGTACGAGCAGTACTTC | CASSHPTGSRYEQYF
TRBJ1-4 | . | 12 | TRBV27 | . | TGTGCCAGCAGTACTAGAGGTGAAAAACTGTTTTTT | CASSTRGEKLFF
TRBJ1-5 | . | 15 | TRBV6-5 | . | TGTGCCAGCAGTTACTCGCTCCCCACCGGTCAGCCCCAGCATTTT | CASSYSLPTGQPQHF
TRBJ1-1 | . | 13 | TRBV5-1 | . | TGCGCCAGCAGCCGGGGACAGAACACTGAAGCTTTCTTT | CASSRGQNTEAFF
TRBJ2-3 | TRBD1 | 14 | TRBV6-2/TRBV6-3 | . | TGTGCCAGCAGTCCCCGACAGGGAACAGATACGCAGTATTTT | CASSPRQGTDTQYF
TRBJ1-4 | . | 14 | TRBV2 | . | TGTGCCAGCAGTGATGGGCAGGGGTTTGAAAAACTGTTTTTT | CASSDGQGFEKLFF
TRBJ1-1 | TRBD1 | 14 | TRBV7-2 | . | TGTGCCAGCAGCTTAGAACACAGGGGTACTGAAGCTTTCTTT | CASSLEHRGTEAFF
TRBJ1-2 | . | 12 | TRBV19 | . | TGTGCCAGTAGTATATCTGTTATTGGCTACACCTTC | CASSISVIGYTF
TRBJ1-3 | . | 15 | TRBV4-2 | . | TGTGCCAGCAGCCAAGATCTCGGGGGGATTAACACCATATATTTT | CASSQDLGGINTIYF
TRBJ1-3 | . | 14 | TRBV13 | . | TGTGCCAGCAGCTTCAGGGTCTCTGGAAACACCATATATTTT | CASSFRVSGNTIYF